This T cell receptor beta chain is drawn from a study of cytomegalovirus exposure and HLA in healthy donors listed by TCRdb under 2017. Regarding the complete study: An earlier analysis of about 530 of the donors reported 276 Gb of sequence data and 117 million unique TCR beta sequences obtained from about 170 million T cells. Roughly 300 gigabases of sequencing data and tens of millions of unique TCR sequences were included in an early release covering several hundred HLA-typed donors. Donor age, sex, ethnicity and CMV serostatus were compiled together with the repertoire data. Of the 398 genotyped donors, 81% fell in the genetic ancestry cluster associated with self-reported Caucasian donors. Roughly 5 DR-DQ haplotypes were treated as single units for association and clustering because of strong linkage in the cohort. HLA typing covered class I and class II loci at four-digit resolution. To study patterns of TCR occurrence, a later analysis re-analyzed previously published TCR beta repertoires from more than 550 donors and added high-resolution HLA genotyping. High-throughput TCR immunosequencing, statistical association of individual TCRs with disease status, and machine learning were combined to predict cytomegalovirus infection status. A separate validation cohort of over 95 different subjects was used in addition to the 666-subject first cohort. To decide whether each TCR beta V gene segment behaved as functional or pseudogenic, an earlier analysis of 587 of the donors relied on high-throughput TCR beta sequencing. The later analysis used no new phenotypic data to find candidate immune exposures, relying instead on TCR beta sequences and their occurrence across donors. The study aimed to test whether cataloging public T cell receptors could reveal signatures of past pathogen exposure. Across around 400 genotyped donors of the cohort, an average of approximately 200,000 unique TCR beta nucleotide sequences per donor were sequenced, and roughly 18% of those sequences were non-productive. All discovery cohort repertoires had been generated using a single sequencing platform. A later genetic analysis used genome-wide SNP genotypes for 398 of the 666 donors, treating that subset as a discovery cohort. Typing coverage differed by locus: A, B, C, DRB1 and DQB1 were typed in roughly 620-630 donors, DQA1 in approximately 520, DPA1 in 600 to 610, and DPB1 in 450 to 490. The study profiled the T cell repertoires of under 850 subjects by immunosequencing and related them to cytomegalovirus serostatus. Summary of the overall study and its limitations: A further reported finding was that TCR beta sequences accurately predicted the HLA-A and HLA-B alleles for most subjects in the first cohort. The study gave a list of roughly 150 TCR beta chains associated with cytomegalovirus. Because some donors lacked HLA typing at each locus, the association tests relied only on the typed subset. Specific HLA alleles were associated with 15,000 to 20,000 TCR beta sequences at a false discovery rate of 0.05 in a later analysis. A few of the identified cytomegalovirus-associated TCR beta chains were confirmed in vitro to be specific for cytomegalovirus antigens. Correlated functional status among segregating V segments might be attributable to linkage disequilibrium, but an unknown experimental factor could not be ruled out. A later genetic analysis reported fewer N-insertions in productive TCRs among donors in an Asian-associated ancestry cluster than the roughly 700-donor mean. CMV serostatus was the only immune exposure information available for the cohort. The authors suggested that the approach could potentially be generalized to other disease states and immunological phenotypes. Presence/absence analyses assumed roughly uniform sequencing depth across donors, an assumption that may not hold. In a later analysis, TCR association rates were found to vary across HLA loci, with the most associated TCRs seen for DRB1 alleles and the fewest for HLA-C alleles. Because counts were too low, 15 to 20 rarely observed V segments, including chromosome 9 orphons, were excluded from the earlier analysis of 587 of the donors. In a later analysis, HLA-associated TCR beta chains showed more clonal expansion and lower generation probabilities than non-associated chains that were equally common. A later analysis found that most CMV-associated TCR beta chains appeared HLA-restricted, with HLA associations seemingly driven largely by CMV exposure. In a later genetic analysis, a missense DCLRE1C variant was associated with V-gene and J-gene trimming of TCR beta chains, and the association was replicated in an independent cohort. Cytomegalovirus status was reported to be diagnosed by the classifier with high specificity and sensitivity in both the original and validation cohorts. Some IMGT-functional V segments, including TRBV6-2 and TRBV6-3, could not be told apart with the 87-base-pair reads, so those segments were excluded. An earlier analysis of approximately 530 of the donors showed that most TCR beta V segments appeared in productive rearrangements either about 90% or about 30% of the time, which broadly matched IMGT annotations. Across donors, most TCR sequences were observed very rarely, whereas some public TCRs were present in many individuals. A cluster of highly shared sequence variants was judged likely to represent a technical artifact of the sequencing pipeline. In a later analysis, several top co-occurrence clusters were reported to appear linked to parvovirus B19, influenza, CMV and Epstein-Barr virus. In this cohort, only TCR beta chains were sequenced, and detectable features were limited by the absence of alpha or paired-chain data. Assigning TCR associations to individual alleles was difficult when HLA alleles, especially DR and DQ, strongly co-occurred.

To prepare the library, the immunoSEQ multiplex PCR assay was applied. A mixture of 60 forward primers for TCR Vbeta segments and 13 reverse primers for TCR Jbeta segments was used in the multiplex PCR. A multiplex PCR assay on genomic DNA amplified the CDR3 region of rearranged TCR beta genes. The amplified TCR beta libraries were sequenced on the Illumina HiSeq System as 87-base-pair reads. Processing in the source paper ran as follows. Across the 670 or so repertoires, a later analysis counted about 81 million unique TCR beta chains, approximately 12 million of which were shared by at least two donors. A nearest-neighbor algorithm error-corrected the raw reads and collapsed the reads into unique sequences, merging closely related sequences to remove PCR and sequencing errors. To assign V, D and J gene segments, CDR3 sequences were aligned to IMGT reference sequences. For a sequence to be retained, a match of at least six nucleotides to both a V gene segment and a J gene segment was required. Rearrangements were called productive when the CDR3 lacked stop codons and stayed in frame with V and J; all others were non-productive. Following IMGT convention, CDR3 was defined as the stretch from the second conserved V-encoded cysteine to the conserved J-encoded phenylalanine. Sequences without an unambiguous match to a single V gene segment were excluded from the earlier analysis of a few hundred of the donors. An earlier analysis of 587 of the donors classified V segments as functional when productive rearrangements were above 56.7% and as segregating when the standard deviation between donors was above 5%. A statistical classification framework was built to diagnose cytomegalovirus status from the catalog of TCR beta chain sequences. V and J gene assignment, in a later analysis, came from comparing TCR nucleotide sequences with IMGT/GENE-DB human TR gene sequences. Using the TCRdist pipeline, a later analysis assigned CDR3 sequences along with most-parsimonious VDJ recombination scenarios. A later analysis defined each TCR beta chain by its CDR3 amino acid sequence plus V-gene family, and excluded reads lacking a unique V-gene family. In a later analysis, some 600 highly shared, low-generation-probability nucleotide sequences were removed to address suspected cross-contamination and a sequencing artifact. A later analysis calculated a clonal expansion index for each public chain from normalized within-repertoire ranks of inferred template counts. Generation probabilities in a later analysis came from a VDJ recombination model fitted to out-of-frame rearrangements, and those results were checked against IGoR. Hypergeometric tests were used in a later analysis to score TCR-TCR, TCR-HLA and TCR-CMV co-occurrence, with a repertoire-size bias correction applied to the TCR pairs. False discovery rates were estimated in a later analysis by permuting HLA or CMV assignments 20 times. In a later analysis, co-occurring TCRs were grouped with DBSCAN, and TCRdist sequence similarity was added when clustering was performed within HLA-allele-positive subsets. Repertoires with fewer than 30,000 or more than 120,000 public chains were left out of co-occurrence clustering, as were five repertoires with anomalous nucleotide sharing. The table comes from immuneACCESS by way of TCRdb, which keeps in-frame sequences with V and J called. Part of the clones is missing from these tables; in studies checked, under half for an unresolved V gene and the rest for unknown reasons. V and J calls and clone size are copied from that table; D and trimming were computed from the DNA. The sample has about 120,000 clones on record, about 80% of them singletons. The top ten constitute roughly 3% of the sample.

The germline V gene encodes CDR1 SGHRS and CDR2 YFSETQ. From the cysteine up to the phenylalanine, the CDR3 has a length of 16 residues. Only the CDR3 DNA stays, 48 bases, in frame from base 1. Relative to germline, V is missing 0 bases and J is missing 1 base, with 4 bases of the junction outside any gene match. The cohort was made up of roughly 670 healthy bone marrow donors. Cohort members were all nominally healthy when sampled, although unrecorded immune exposures were likely present. The donor was CMV seronegative and was included in the group of 352 seronegative cohort members. A peripheral blood sample was provided by each donor, and peripheral blood mononuclear cells were used for TCR beta sequencing. The Qiagen DNeasy Blood Extraction Kit was used to extract genomic DNA from the blood cell samples. This clone was seen a handful of times. The target of this receptor is not known. The record has no base qualities; no much larger clone is one base away.

The sample taken for sequencing was PBMCs. The sequence is built from TRBV5-1 and TRBJ2-3, with 8 bases matching TRBD2. This clonotype was sampled from a female donor in good health and CMV-seronegative. CDR3 sequence: CASSLDHSGGTDTQYF. DNA sequence: TGCGCCAGCAGCTTGGACCATAGCGGGGGCACAGATACGCAGTATTTT.